This TCR beta chain was identified during a study of cytomegalovirus exposure and HLA in healthy donors. Notes on the study in general: According to a later analysis, most TCR beta chains associated with CMV appeared HLA-restricted.

With respect to this clone: Its antigen is currently unknown.

The primer mix had 60 Vbeta and 13 Jbeta primers. Produced via immunoSEQ multiplex PCR; TCRdb's table is partial and in-frame only. Among about 160,000 clones, approximately 79% were seen once, and the ten largest hold 2% to 2.5%. V was shortened by 0 bases and J by 1 base, with 6 bases between the two germline ends. Germline assignment: CDR1 KGHSH and CDR2 LQKENI. The CDR3 covers 15 residues. J is TRBJ2-2 and V is TRBV18; D not certain. This TCR came from a man between 35 and 55 years old in good health and CMV-seronegative. Sequencing used PBMCs. This CDR3 reads CASSPPPRNTGELFF. CDR3 in DNA: TGTGCCAGCTCACCACCGCCTAGGAACACCGGGGAGCTGTTTTTT.